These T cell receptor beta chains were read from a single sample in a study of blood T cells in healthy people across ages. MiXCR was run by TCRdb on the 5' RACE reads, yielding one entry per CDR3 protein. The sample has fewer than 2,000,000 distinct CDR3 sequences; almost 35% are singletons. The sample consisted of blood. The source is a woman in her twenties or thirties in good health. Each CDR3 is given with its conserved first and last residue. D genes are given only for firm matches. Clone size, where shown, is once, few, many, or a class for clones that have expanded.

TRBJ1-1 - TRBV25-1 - CASAGPKNTEAFF TGTGCCAGCGCGGGGCCAAAGAACACTGAAGCTTTCTTT
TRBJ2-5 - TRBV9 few CASSVGSPQETQYF TGTGCCAGCAGCGTAGGATCACCCCAAGAGACCCAGTACTTC
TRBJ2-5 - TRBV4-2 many CASSQEAQELYGETQYF TGTGCCAGCAGCCAAGAGGCCCAGGAACTATACGGAGAGACCCAGTACTTC
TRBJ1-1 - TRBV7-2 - CASSLASTNTEAFF TGTGCCAGCAGCTTAGCCAGTACCAACACTGAAGCTTTCTTT
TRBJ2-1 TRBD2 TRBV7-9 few CASTRTPTSGGYNEQFF TGTGCCAGCACCCGAACCCCCACTAGCGGGGGTTACAATGAGCAGTTCTTC
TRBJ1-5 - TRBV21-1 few CASKVGEGHQPQHF TGTGCCAGCAAGGTGGGGGAGGGGCATCAGCCCCAGCATTTT
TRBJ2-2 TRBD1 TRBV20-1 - CSAKDLDRGRTGELFF TGCAGTGCTAAAGACCTCGACAGGGGGCGGACCGGGGAGCTGTTTTTT
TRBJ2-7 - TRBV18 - CASSPWTGPYGQYF TGTGCCAGCTCGCCATGGACGGGACCCTACGGGCAGTACTTC
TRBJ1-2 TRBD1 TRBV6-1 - CASSSPGQGAGGYTF TGTGCCAGCAGTTCCCCGGGACAGGGGGCGGGTGGCTACACCTTC
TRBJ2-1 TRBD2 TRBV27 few CASRLLAGGSREQFF TGTGCCAGCAGACTCCTAGCGGGAGGTTCCCGTGAGCAGTTCTTC
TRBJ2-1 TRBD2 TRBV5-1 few CASRVYGLAIDEQFF TGCGCCAGCAGGGTTTACGGACTAGCCATCGATGAGCAGTTCTTC
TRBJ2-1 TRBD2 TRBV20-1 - CSASAPQRERSEQFF TGCAGTGCTAGCGCCCCGCAGCGGGAGAGGAGTGAGCAGTTCTTC